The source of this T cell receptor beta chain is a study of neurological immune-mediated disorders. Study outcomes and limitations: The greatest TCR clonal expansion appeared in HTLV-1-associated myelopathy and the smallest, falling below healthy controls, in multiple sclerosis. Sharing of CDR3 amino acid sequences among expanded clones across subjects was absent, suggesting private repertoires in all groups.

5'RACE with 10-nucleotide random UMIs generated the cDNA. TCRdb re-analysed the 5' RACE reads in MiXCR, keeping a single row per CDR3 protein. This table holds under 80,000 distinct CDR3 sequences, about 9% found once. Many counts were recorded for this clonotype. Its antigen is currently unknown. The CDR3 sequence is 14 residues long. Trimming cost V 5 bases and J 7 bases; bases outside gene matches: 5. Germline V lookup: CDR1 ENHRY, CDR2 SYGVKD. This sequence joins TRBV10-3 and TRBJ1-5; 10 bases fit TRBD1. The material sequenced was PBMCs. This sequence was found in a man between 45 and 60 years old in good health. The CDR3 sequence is CAISTGTGEQPQHF. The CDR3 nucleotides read TGTGCCATCAGTACCGGGACAGGGGAGCAGCCCCAGCATTTT.